This T cell receptor beta chain derives from a study of CD8 T cells in Susac syndrome. Looked up from germline, CDR1 is SGHDN and CDR2 is FVKESK. Trimming cost V 0 bases and J 5 bases, with 10 bases left between them. The CDR3 is 15 amino acids. Reverse transcription of roughly 0.45 to 1 ug RNA used random hexamers. MiXCR, run by TCRdb on the immunoSEQ multiplex PCR reads, gives a single entry per CDR3 protein. The sample records roughly 220,000 distinct CDR3 sequences, 94% being singletons. Sequencing was carried out using CD4+ T cells from PBMCs. The TCR sequence derives from a human donor with Susac syndrome. V usage is TRBV14 and J usage is TRBJ2-2; D is uncertain. CDR3 in amino acids: CASSQDLQPTGELFF. The DNA of the CDR3 is TGTGCCAGCAGCCAAGATCTTCAGCCTACCGGGGAGCTGTTTTTT.